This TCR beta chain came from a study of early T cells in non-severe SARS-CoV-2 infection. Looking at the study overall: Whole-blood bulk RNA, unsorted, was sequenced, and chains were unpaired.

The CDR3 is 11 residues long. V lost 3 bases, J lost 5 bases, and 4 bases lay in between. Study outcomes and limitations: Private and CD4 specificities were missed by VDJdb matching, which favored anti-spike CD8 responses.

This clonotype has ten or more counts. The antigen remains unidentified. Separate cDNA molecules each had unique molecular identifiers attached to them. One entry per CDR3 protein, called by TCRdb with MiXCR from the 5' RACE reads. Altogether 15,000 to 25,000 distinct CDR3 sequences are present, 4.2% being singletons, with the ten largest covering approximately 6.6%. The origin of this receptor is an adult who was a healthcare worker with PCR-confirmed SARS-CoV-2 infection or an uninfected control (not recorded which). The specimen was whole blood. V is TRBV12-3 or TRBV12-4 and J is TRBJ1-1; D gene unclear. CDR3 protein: CASSFSTEAFF. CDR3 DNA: TGTGCCAGCAGTTTTAGTACTGAAGCTTTCTTT.